The 4 T cell receptor beta chains given below trace back to one sample, sequenced in a study of blood T cell repertoires in COVID-19. Clones were read by immunoSEQ multiplex PCR, and TCRdb kept only the in-frame ones, dropping some. The sample consists of about 65,000 clones, about 84% of them appearing once. The specimen was peripheral blood. These TCRs come from a human donor in a cohort sampled during active COVID-19.

This sequence joins TRBV7-3 and TRBJ2-1, with 8 bases identical to TRBD2. Trimming at V came to 5 bases and at J to 6 bases, leaving 9 bases not matched to a gene. This CDR3 has 15 residues. The germline V gene has CDR1 SGHTA and CDR2 FQGTGA. The CDR3 region has the DNA TGTGCCAGCAGCCCTCGGGGGGGGGCCGCCAATGAGCAGTTCTTC. Translating gives CASSPRGGAANEQFF.

This clone was recorded once. The chain couples TRBV3-1 (or the pseudogene TRBV3-2) to TRBJ2-1, with 8 bases that match TRBD2. V lost 1 base and J lost 0; bases outside the gene matches: 2. Looked up from germline, CDR1 is LGHDT and CDR2 is YNNKEL (reference sequence). The CDR3 is made up of 16 amino acids. The CDR3 bases are TGTGCCAGCAGCCAAGCGGGACTAGGCTCCTACAATGAGCAGTTCTTC. Protein product: CASSQAGLGSYNEQFF.

The chain has TRBV4-2 and TRBJ1-2; D might be TRBD1 (5 bases). This CDR3 is 15 amino acids long. CDR1 and CDR2 (germline): LGHNA, YNFKEQ. Trimming removed 0 bases from V and 4 bases from J, with 12 bases in between. DNA for the CDR3: TGTGCCAGCAGCCAAGATGGCAGGGAGGCCTATGGCTACACCTTC. This codes for CASSQDGREAYGYTF.

This clone came up once. The rearrangement links TRBV7-2 to TRBJ2-3; TRBD2 is a possible D gene (7 bases). Looked up from germline, CDR1 is SGHTA and CDR2 is FQGNSA. V lost 3 bases and J lost 6, with 13 bases in between. The CDR3 runs to 14 residues. CDR3 sequence: CASSFGGRMDTQYF. The CDR3 DNA reads TGTGCCAGCAGCTTCGGGGGGCGGATGGATACGCAGTATTTT.